These 9 T cell receptor beta chains were all obtained from the same sample, sequenced in a study of human T cells and chemical hapten exposure. Time point specified: patch test 1, 2 weeks after DPC sensitization. Documented treatment: therapeutic diphenylcyclopropenone sensitization with weekly scalp DPC. TCRdb reprocessed the RACE reads with MiXCR, giving one entry per CDR3 protein. The data hold some 49,000 distinct CDR3 sequences, with 9.3% observed a single time. Sequencing used whole blood, obtained in connection with sensitization to the hapten diphenylcyclopropenone (DPC). Receptors originate from a woman in her forties or fifties with alopecia areata. Some clones in this sample may be carry-over from other donors' samples.

The V and J genes are TRBV29-1 and TRBJ2-1; possibly TRBD1 for D (5 bases). V dropped 7 bases and J dropped 0 bases, with 10 bases sitting between them. The CDR3 has 13 residues. Germline lookup yields CDR1 SQVTM and CDR2 ANQGSEA. The CDR3 reads CSADIISYNEQFF. CDR3 DNA sequence: TGCAGCGCGGACATCATCTCCTACAATGAGCAGTTCTTC.

CDR3 in DNA: TGTGCCATCAGGGAGCGGGTGGGGTTCACAGATACGCAGTATTTT. Translated: CAIRERVGFTDTQYF. This chain joins TRBV10-3 and TRBJ2-3; D is possibly TRBD2 (6 bases). V dropped 6 bases and J dropped 2 bases, with 15 bases sitting between them. Germline V CDR1 and CDR2: ENHRY, SYGVKD. CDR3 length: 15 amino acids.

This clonotype was observed many times. The rearrangement joins TRBV18 to TRBJ1-4; D call uncertain. In germline, CDR1 is KGHSH, CDR2 LQKENI. The CDR3 is 14 residues long. Between the trimmed V and J ends, which lost 2 bases and 8 bases, there was a span of 12 bases. CDR3 coding DNA: TGTGCCAGCTCACCATATAACAGTTGGGAAAAACTGTTTTTT. This gives the protein CASSPYNSWEKLFF.

The chain has TRBV14 and TRBJ2-3; D uncertain. Germline CDR1 and CDR2: SGHDN and FVKESK. The CDR3 is made up of 15 amino acids. V lost 0 bases, J lost 1 base, and 8 bases lay in between. The CDR3 spells CASSQDPRGTDTQYF. Here the CDR3 DNA reads TGTGCCAGCAGCCAAGACCCTCGGGGCACAGATACGCAGTATTTT.

In its sample, this clonotype was seen many times. The rearrangement uses TRBV4-1 and TRBJ1-4; D uncertain. This CDR3 has 15 residues. Germline loops: CDR1 MGHRA, CDR2 YSYEKL. With 8 bases removed from V and 3 bases from J, the gap between germline ends came to 16 bases. As DNA, the CDR3 is TGCGCCAGCGGGCGGCCCGCTACCTCTAATGAAAAACTGTTTTTT. Translation: CASGRPATSNEKLFF.

This clonotype has at least ten counts. The V and J genes are TRBV7-2 and TRBJ2-1, with no clear D. The CDR3 totals 15 residues. Trimming shortened V by 0 bases and J by 0 bases, and 6 bases separated the two germline ends. Germline assignment: CDR1 SGHTA and CDR2 FQGNSA. The DNA of the CDR3 is TGTGCCAGCAGCTTAGCTAGAAGCTCCTACAATGAGCAGTTCTTC. Translation gives CASSLARSSYNEQFF.

This clonotype was detected ten times or more. V is TRBV28 and J is TRBJ2-7; D may match TRBD1 or TRBD2 (5 bases each). Between the trimmed V and J ends, which lost 10 bases and 4 bases, there was a span of 11 bases. CDR1 and CDR2 from the germline V gene are MDHEN and SYDVKM. The CDR3 length is 11 residues. CDR3 in DNA: TGTGCCACGGGGCTCTTATACGAGCAGTACTTC. This codes for CATGLLYEQYF.

The J gene is TRBJ2-1, the V gene TRBV4-3; TRBD2 matches at 7 bases. The CDR3 spans 15 residues. Germline loops: CDR1 LGHNA, CDR2 YSLEER. The V segment lost 6 bases and the J segment 5 bases; nucleotides outside the gene matches: 10. As DNA, the CDR3 is TGCGCCAGCAGGAAAGGGACGGGACTAAACAATGAGCAGTTCTTC. Encoded protein: CASRKGTGLNNEQFF.

This clonotype was found many times. The V call is TRBV11-1, the J call TRBJ2-7; D remains unclear. V was trimmed by 1 base and J by 2 bases, leaving 9 bases between them. Germline-derived CDR1 and CDR2 are SGHAT and FQDESV (reference sequence). This CDR3 region has 14 residues. CDR3 protein: CASSLDAKTYEQYF. CDR3 nucleotide sequence: TGTGCCAGCAGCTTAGACGCCAAGACCTACGAGCAGTACTTC.